These 25 T cell receptor beta chains were sequenced from one sample in a study of CD8 T cells in ankylosing spondylitis. Regarding the study as a whole: Blood from ankylosing spondylitis patients appeared to carry a characteristic roughly 8-variant TCR beta motif.

The antigens for these receptors are not known. Via MiXCR, TCRdb re-called the 5' RACE reads, giving one row per CDR3 protein. The table shows some 400,000 distinct CDR3 sequences, with 20% to 25% occurring only once. Sequencing input: blood, either unsorted or a sorted T cell fraction (not recorded which). These receptors all stem from a male donor with ankylosing spondylitis.

This chain joins TRBV28 and TRBJ2-7; the D gene is possibly TRBD2 (6 bases). Trimming took off 7 bases at V and 6 bases at J, with 13 bases between the two ends. Per germline, CDR1 MDHEN and CDR2 SYDVKM. This CDR3 is built from 12 residues. DNA of the CDR3: TGTGCCAGCATCGGGAGCACGGCCGAGCAGTACTTC. The encoded protein is CASIGSTAEQYF.

This clonotype was observed a few times. CDR3 region: CASSTGTSPKVTQYF. CDR3 DNA: TGTGCCAGCAGCACCGGGACTAGCCCGAAGGTTACGCAGTATTTT. V gene TRBV14 combines with J gene TRBJ2-3, with 9 bases matching TRBD2. With 5 bases clipped from V and 8 bases from J, the junction kept 11 bases outside the gene matches. The germline CDR1 and CDR2 sequences are SGHDN and FVKESK. The CDR3 is 15 amino acids.

The sample holds many counts of this clonotype. The V gene is TRBV9, the J gene TRBJ2-3; D may match TRBD1 or TRBD2 (6 bases each). Germline CDR1 SGDLS, CDR2 YYNGEE. V lost 0 bases and J lost 1, with 9 bases in between. The CDR3 totals 15 residues. In DNA, the CDR3 is TGTGCCAGCAGCGTAGAGGGGGGCCGCACAGATACGCAGTATTTT. Translated: CASSVEGGRTDTQYF.

The chain joins TRBV6-1 to TRBJ1-6; D might be TRBD1 (5 bases). The CDR3 has 15 amino acids. Germline CDR1 is MNHNS and CDR2 is SASEGT. V was clipped by 8 bases and J by 4 bases, with 15 bases between them. CDR3 nucleotide sequence: TGTGCCAGCGGGGGGTTACAGTTTTATAATTCACCCCTCCACTTT. The encoded protein is CASGGLQFYNSPLHF.

The V and J genes are TRBV3-1 and TRBJ2-3; D might be TRBD2 (6 bases). Germline V lookup: CDR1 LGHDT, CDR2 YNNKEL (reference sequence). Deletions cut 0 bases from V and 2 bases from J, with 12 bases between. This CDR3 comprises 16 residues. This CDR3 reads CASSQDLLASTDTQYF. The DNA of the CDR3 is TGTGCCAGCAGCCAAGATTTACTAGCCTCCACAGATACGCAGTATTTT.

V gene TRBV19 combines with J gene TRBJ2-7, with D perhaps matching TRBD1 or TRBD2 (5 bases each). Trimming removed 10 bases at V and 0 bases at J, with 16 bases between. CDR1 is LNHDA, CDR2 SQIVND, per germline (reference sequence). This CDR3 has 14 amino acids. DNA for the CDR3: TGTGCCACCACACCGGGACCTAGCTCCTACGAGCAGTACTTC. Translated: CATTPGPSSYEQYF.

V gene TRBV5-4 combines with J gene TRBJ1-6, with a possible D match to TRBD1 (6 bases). Germline-derived CDR1 and CDR2 are SGHNT and YYREEE (reference sequence). The CDR3 is made up of 14 amino acids. V shed 4 bases and J shed 9 bases, with 14 bases lying between them. The chain's CDR3 is CASSTDRLSSPLHF. For the CDR3, the DNA is TGTGCCAGCAGCACTGACAGGCTGAGTTCACCCCTCCACTTT. The whole variable domain, remainder taken from reference TRBV5-4 and TRBJ1-6, is ETGVTQSPTHLIKTRGQQVTLRCSSQSGHNTVSWYQQALGQGPQFIFQYYREEENGRGNFPPRFSGLQFPNYSSELNVNALELDDSALYLCASSTDRLSSPLHFGNGTRLTVT.

This clonotype has more than one count but fewer than ten. The V and J genes are TRBV5-1 and TRBJ2-7; 14 bases map to TRBD2. The CDR3 spans 15 residues. V shed 2 bases, J shed 4 bases, and the junction held 2 bases outside the gene matches. Germline CDR1 SGHRS, CDR2 YFSETQ. The CDR3 here is CASSFGLAGGYEQYF. The CDR3 nucleotides are TGCGCCAGCAGCTTCGGACTAGCGGGAGGTTACGAGCAGTACTTC.

This chain joins TRBV28 and TRBJ1-1; D might be TRBD1 (6 bases). The CDR3 sequence is 13 residues long. Between the trimmed V and J ends, which lost 6 bases and 11 bases, there was a span of 19 bases. CDR1 is MDHEN, CDR2 SYDVKM, per germline. This chain's CDR3 is CASSPRGGRVAFF. The CDR3 DNA reads TGTGCCAGCAGCCCACGGGGGGGGCGTGTTGCTTTCTTT.

This clonotype was observed a few times. The chain combines TRBV30 with TRBJ1-6; 9 bases line up with TRBD1. There are 14 residues in the CDR3. CDR1 and CDR2 from the germline V gene are GTSNPN and SVGIG (reference sequence). The ends lost 3 bases at V and 5 bases at J; junction bases unmatched: 2. The CDR3 DNA follows: TGTGCCTGGAGCAGGGACAGGGATAATTCACCCCTCCACTTT. The encoded protein is CAWSRDRDNSPLHF. Combining the CDR3 with reference TRBV30 and TRBJ1-6 gives the whole variable domain SQTIHQWPATLVQPVGSPLSLECTVEGTSNPNLYWYRQAAGRGLQLLFYSVGIGQISSEVPQNLSASRPQDRQFILSSKKLLLSDSGFYLCAWSRDRDNSPLHFGNGTRLTVT.

CDR3 coding DNA: TGTGCCAGCAGCTTAGCAACGGGACACGGAGACACCATATATTTT. Its translation: CASSLATGHGDTIYF. The J gene is TRBJ1-3, the V gene TRBV7-9, with D possibly being TRBD1 (6 bases). Germline lookup yields CDR1 SEHNR and CDR2 FQNEAQ (reference sequence). V was pared by 0 bases and J by 8 bases, with 14 bases between. The CDR3 covers 15 residues.

This chain links TRBV12-3 or TRBV12-4 with TRBJ1-4; D gene ambiguous. V dropped 4 bases and J dropped 6 bases, with 12 bases sitting between them. This CDR3 region has 14 residues. DNA of the CDR3: TGTGCCAGCAGTTCATCGGGAAGACATGAAAAACTGTTTTTT. Its protein is CASSSSGRHEKLFF.

This clonotype was counted only a few times. The J gene is TRBJ2-3, the V gene TRBV29-1; 8 bases are a match to TRBD2. The germline V gene encodes CDR1 SQVTM and CDR2 ANQGSEA. V lost 4 bases and J lost 3; bases outside the gene matches: 15. CDR3 length equals 17 residues. The CDR3 region is CSVVYLPRAGATDTQYF. The CDR3 nucleotides read TGCAGCGTTGTGTACCTCCCGCGAGCGGGAGCTACAGATACGCAGTATTTT.

The chain combines TRBV3-1 with TRBJ2-3, with D uncertain. The V gene lost 1 base and the J gene lost 2 bases, with 4 bases spanning the gap. The CDR3 consists of 13 residues. Germline lookup yields CDR1 LGHDT and CDR2 YNNKEL (reference sequence). This CDR3 is CASSQAATDTQYF. Here the CDR3 DNA reads TGTGCCAGCAGCCAAGCTGCCACAGATACGCAGTATTTT.

The chain carries TRBV7-3 and TRBJ2-1; 9 bases align to TRBD2. With V trimmed by 5 bases and J by 2 bases, 7 bases remained unmatched. Germline V gene lookup returns CDR1 SGHTA and CDR2 FQGTGA. The CDR3 totals 16 residues. CDR3 residues: CASSVVASGTYNEQFF. CDR3 in DNA: TGTGCCAGCAGCGTCGTGGCTAGCGGGACCTACAATGAGCAGTTCTTC.

The gene calls are TRBV28 and TRBJ2-1; D unclear. The CDR3 covers 16 residues. Trimming removed 7 bases at V and 6 bases at J, with 22 bases between. The V gene's germline CDR1 is MDHEN and CDR2 SYDVKM. The CDR3 DNA sequence: TGTGCCAGCACCTCACTTTCCGGGTCCCCGTCCAATGAGCAGTTCTTC. It translates to CASTSLSGSPSNEQFF.

V is TRBV3-1 and J is TRBJ2-7; 7 bases are a match to TRBD1. This CDR3 comprises 16 residues. Trimming cost V 4 bases and J 0 bases; bases outside gene matches: 9. Germline CDR1 reads LGHDT; CDR2 reads YNNKEL (reference sequence). The CDR3 DNA is TGTGCCAGCAGCCCATCCCGGACAGGAAGCTCCTACGAGCAGTACTTC. Translated, it gives CASSPSRTGSSYEQYF.

The chain has TRBV18 and TRBJ2-3; no clear D. Per germline, CDR1 KGHSH and CDR2 LQKENI. Trimming took off 3 bases at V and 6 bases at J, with 13 bases between the two ends. This CDR3 is built from 14 residues. The CDR3 is CASSPVAARDTQYF. The DNA of the CDR3 is TGTGCCAGCTCACCGGTCGCGGCTAGGGATACGCAGTATTTT.

This clonotype has more than one count but fewer than ten. The J gene is TRBJ1-1, the V gene TRBV29-1; D is perhaps TRBD1 (5 bases). This CDR3 is built from 13 residues. V was shortened by 4 bases and J by 3 bases, with 12 bases between the two germline ends. Germline V CDR1 and CDR2: SQVTM, ANQGSEA. The CDR3 DNA sequence: TGCAGCGTTGGGGACTCCGCGGACACTGAAGCTTTCTTT. Amino acids: CSVGDSADTEAFF.

This chain uses TRBV20-1 with TRBJ1-5; D perhaps matches TRBD1 (6 bases). The CDR3 has 15 amino acids. V was clipped by 6 bases and J by 5 bases, with 20 bases between them. The V gene's germline CDR1 is DFQATT and CDR2 SNEGSKA (reference sequence). CDR3 region: CSAGTGTLLYQPQHF. The CDR3 nucleotides read TGCAGTGCCGGTACCGGGACACTACTCTATCAGCCCCAGCATTTT.

This clonotype was seen at least ten times. This chain joins TRBV11-2 and TRBJ2-1; D is possibly TRBD1 (6 bases). Between the trimmed V and J ends, which lost 5 bases and 2 bases, there was a span of 13 bases. Germline CDR1 reads SGHAT; CDR2 reads FQNNGV. This CDR3 contains 15 residues. The CDR3 loop reads CASSAQGQAYNEQFF. For the CDR3, the DNA is TGTGCCAGCAGCGCTCAGGGGCAGGCCTACAATGAGCAGTTCTTC. Full variable domain (remainder filled in from reference TRBV11-2 and TRBJ2-1): EAGVAQSPRYKIIEKRQSVAFWCNPISGHATLYWYQQILGQGPKLLIQFQNNGVVDDSQLPKDRFSAERLKGVDSTLKIQPAKLEDSAVYLCASSAQGQAYNEQFFGPGTRLTVL.

The gene calls are TRBV6-1 and TRBJ2-5; tentative D call: TRBD1 (6 bases). The germline V gene has CDR1 MNHNS and CDR2 SASEGT. V gave up 7 bases and J gave up 5 bases, with 20 bases separating them. The CDR3 has 15 residues. The CDR3 region is CASTLFPTGFETQYF. Written as DNA, the CDR3 is TGTGCCAGCACCCTATTCCCAACAGGGTTTGAGACCCAGTACTTC.

The CDR3 protein is CASSLRQPDTDTQYF. The CDR3 DNA reads TGTGCCAGCAGCTTAAGACAGCCGGACACAGATACGCAGTATTTT. The genes are TRBV7-9 and TRBJ2-3; tentatively, D is TRBD1 (5 bases). The germline V gene encodes CDR1 SEHNR and CDR2 FQNEAQ (reference sequence). The germline V and J ends were trimmed by 2 bases and 2 bases, with 11 bases remaining between them. The CDR3 length is 15 residues. The complete variable domain, with remaining parts taken from reference TRBV7-9 and TRBJ2-3, reads DTGVSQNPRHKITKRGQNVTFRCDPISEHNRLYWYRQTLGQGPEFLTYFQNEAQLEKSRLLSDRFSAERPKGSFSTLEIQRTEQGDSAMYLCASSLRQPDTDTQYFGPGTRLTVL.

V gene TRBV24-1 combines with J gene TRBJ2-3; possibly TRBD2 for D (5 bases). Germline lookup yields CDR1 KGHDR and CDR2 SFDVKD. V dropped 9 bases and J dropped 2 bases, with 11 bases sitting between them. The CDR3 is made up of 13 amino acids. Here the CDR3 DNA reads TGTGCCACCGGGGAGCACCTCACAGATACGCAGTATTTT. It yields the protein CATGEHLTDTQYF.

Only a few counts were recorded for this clonotype. The V and J genes are TRBV6-6 and TRBJ2-1; D may be TRBD2 (5 bases). Germline assignment: CDR1 MNHNY and CDR2 SVGAGI (reference sequence). The CDR3 contains 12 residues. Trimming removed 4 bases at V and 8 bases at J, with 9 bases between. The CDR3 protein is CASSSPGDEQFF. Written as DNA, the CDR3 is TGTGCCAGCAGTTCTCCCGGGGATGAGCAGTTCTTC.